This T cell receptor beta chain was sequenced in a study of monozygotic twins with cystic fibrosis. CDR1 SGHDT and CDR2 YYEEEE come from the germline V gene. The CDR3 is made up of 15 amino acids. Trimming stripped 2 bases from V and 7 bases from J, with 18 bases between. The method was immunoSEQ multiplex PCR; TCRdb's version includes in-frame clones alone and lacks a portion of them. This table has some 15,000 clones, approximately 84% appearing once. J is TRBJ1-1 and V is TRBV5-6; D might be TRBD1 (6 bases). The sample consisted of blood. The TCR sequence derives from a boy aged 5-17 years with cystic fibrosis. CDR3 residues: CASSFGVGGIVEAFF. The CDR3 DNA reads TGTGCCAGCAGCTTTGGGGTTGGGGGCATTGTTGAAGCTTTCTTT.